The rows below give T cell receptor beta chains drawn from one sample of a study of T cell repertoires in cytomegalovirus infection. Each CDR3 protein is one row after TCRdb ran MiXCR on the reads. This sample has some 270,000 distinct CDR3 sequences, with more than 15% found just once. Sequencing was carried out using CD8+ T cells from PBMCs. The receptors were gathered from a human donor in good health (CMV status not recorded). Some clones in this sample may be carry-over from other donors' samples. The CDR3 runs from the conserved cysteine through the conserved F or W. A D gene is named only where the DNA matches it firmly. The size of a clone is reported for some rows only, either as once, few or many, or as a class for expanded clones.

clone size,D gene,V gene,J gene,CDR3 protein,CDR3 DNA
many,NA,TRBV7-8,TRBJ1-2,CASSLYLGIGGTSGGYTF,TGTGCCAGCAGCTTATACTTAGGCATCGGCGGGACCTCAGGTGGCTACACCTTC
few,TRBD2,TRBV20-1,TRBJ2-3,CSASRYGASGGAPDTQYF,TGCAGTGCTTCCCGATATGGGGCTAGCGGGGGGGCCCCAGATACGCAGTATTTT
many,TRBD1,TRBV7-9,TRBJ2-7,CASSWAGTGLYEQYF,TGTGCCAGCAGCTGGGCCGGGACAGGACTCTACGAGCAGTACTTC
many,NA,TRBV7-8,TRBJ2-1,CASSLNLNEQFF,TGTGCCAGCAGCTTAAATTTAAATGAGCAGTTCTTC
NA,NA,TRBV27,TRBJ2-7,CASSLWDQPGEQYF,TGTGCCAGCAGTTTATGGGACCAACCGGGCGAGCAGTACTTC
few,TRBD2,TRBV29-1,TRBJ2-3,CSVDGLAGYTFADTQYF,TGCAGCGTCGACGGACTAGCGGGGTATACGTTCGCAGATACGCAGTATTTT
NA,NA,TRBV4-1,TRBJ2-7,CASSQDTLFEQYF,TGCGCCAGCAGCCAAGACACCCTGTTCGAGCAGTACTTC
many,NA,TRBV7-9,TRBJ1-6,CASTLVGTGNSPLHF,TGTGCCAGCACCCTCGTTGGTACAGGGAATTCACCCCTCCACTTT
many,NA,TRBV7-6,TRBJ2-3,CASSLEPGRTDTQYF,TGTGCCAGCAGCTTAGAACCGGGACGCACAGATACGCAGTATTTT
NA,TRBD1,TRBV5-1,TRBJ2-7,CASGQEYEQYF,TGCGCCAGCGGACAGGAATACGAGCAGTACTTC
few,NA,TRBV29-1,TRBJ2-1,CSVDSGRLQNEQFF,TGCAGCGTTGACTCCGGACGACTCCAGAATGAGCAGTTCTTC
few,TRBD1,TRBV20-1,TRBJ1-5,CSATPRTGGVGQPQHF,TGCAGTGCTACCCCCCGGACAGGAGGTGTAGGTCAGCCCCAGCATTTT
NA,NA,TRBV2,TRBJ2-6,CASSVPGRNSGVNVLTF,TGTGCCAGCAGTGTCCCAGGGAGGAACTCTGGGGTCAACGTCCTGACTTTC
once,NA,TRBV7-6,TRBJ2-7,CASSLVTGFYEQYF,TGTGCCAGCAGCTTAGTTACGGGGTTCTACGAGCAGTACTTC
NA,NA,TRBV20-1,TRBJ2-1,CSARDHFRGVNNEQFF,TGCAGTGCTAGAGATCACTTCCGCGGGGTGAACAATGAGCAGTTCTTC
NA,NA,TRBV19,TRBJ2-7,CASSIESNEQYF,TGTGCCAGTAGTATTGAAAGCAACGAGCAGTACTTC
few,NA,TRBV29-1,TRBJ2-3,CSVGLRGRGTDTQYF,TGCAGCGTTGGTCTCAGGGGCCGAGGGACAGATACGCAGTATTTT
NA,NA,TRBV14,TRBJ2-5,CASSQFLLETQYF,TGTGCCAGCAGCCAATTTCTGCTAGAGACCCAGTACTTC
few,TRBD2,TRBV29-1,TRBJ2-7,CSVETSGGTTYEQYF,TGCAGCGTTGAGACTAGCGGGGGGACCACCTACGAGCAGTACTTC
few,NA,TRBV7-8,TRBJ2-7,CASSARVGGRPEQYF,TGTGCCAGCAGCGCAAGGGTGGGGGGGCGCCCCGAGCAGTACTTC
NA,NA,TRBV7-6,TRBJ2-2,CASSSWKGANTGELFF,TGTGCCAGCAGCTCCTGGAAGGGAGCGAACACCGGGGAGCTGTTTTTT
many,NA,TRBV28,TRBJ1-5,CASSFVGTGQPQHF,TGTGCCAGCAGTTTTGTGGGTACGGGACAGCCCCAGCATTTT
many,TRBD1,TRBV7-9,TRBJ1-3,CASSLAGTGPRSGNTIYF,TGTGCCAGCAGCTTAGCGGGGACAGGTCCCCGCTCTGGAAACACCATATATTTT
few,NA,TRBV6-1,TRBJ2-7,CASSAFSGDTYEQYF,TGTGCCAGCAGCGCCTTCTCGGGAGACACCTACGAGCAGTACTTC
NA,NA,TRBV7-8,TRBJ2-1,CASSSPGNNEQFF,TGTGCCAGCAGCTCACCGGGAAACAATGAGCAGTTCTTC
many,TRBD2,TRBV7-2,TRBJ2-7,CASSSRLAGGRVEQYF,TGTGCCAGCAGCTCCCGCCTAGCGGGGGGGCGGGTCGAGCAGTACTTC
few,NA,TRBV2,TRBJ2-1,CASSGRPLAGEGGMYNEQFF,TGTGCCAGCAGTGGGAGACCCCTGGCCGGGGAAGGAGGGATGTACAATGAGCAGTTCTTC
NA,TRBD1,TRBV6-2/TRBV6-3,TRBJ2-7,CVSSYMVGTGFSYEQYF,TGTGTCAGCAGTTATATGGTCGGGACAGGCTTCTCCTACGAGCAGTACTTC